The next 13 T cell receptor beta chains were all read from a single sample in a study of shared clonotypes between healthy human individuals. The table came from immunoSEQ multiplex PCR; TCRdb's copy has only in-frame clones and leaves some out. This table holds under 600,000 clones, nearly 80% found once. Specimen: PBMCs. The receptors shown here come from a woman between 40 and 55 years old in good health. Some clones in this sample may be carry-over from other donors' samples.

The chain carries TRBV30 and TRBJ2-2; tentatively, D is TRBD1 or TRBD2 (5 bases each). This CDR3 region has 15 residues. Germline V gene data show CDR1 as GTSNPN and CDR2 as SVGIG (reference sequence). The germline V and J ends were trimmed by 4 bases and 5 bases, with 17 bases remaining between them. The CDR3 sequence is CAWKSRADKTGELFF. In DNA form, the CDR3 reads TGTGCCTGGAAGTCGAGGGCGGACAAAACCGGGGAGCTGTTTTTT.

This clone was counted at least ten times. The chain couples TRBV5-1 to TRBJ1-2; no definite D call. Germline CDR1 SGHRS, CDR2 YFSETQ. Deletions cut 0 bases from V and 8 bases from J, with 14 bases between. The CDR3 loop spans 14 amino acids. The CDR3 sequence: CASSLAGALRGYTF. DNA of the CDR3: TGCGCCAGCAGCTTGGCCGGAGCCCTTAGGGGCTACACCTTC. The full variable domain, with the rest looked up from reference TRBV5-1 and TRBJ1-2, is KAGVTQTPRYLIKTRGQQVTLSCSPISGHRSVSWYQQTPGQGLQFLFEYFSETQRNKGNFPGRFSGRQFSNSRSEMNVSTLELGDSALYLCASSLAGALRGYTFGSGTRLTVV.

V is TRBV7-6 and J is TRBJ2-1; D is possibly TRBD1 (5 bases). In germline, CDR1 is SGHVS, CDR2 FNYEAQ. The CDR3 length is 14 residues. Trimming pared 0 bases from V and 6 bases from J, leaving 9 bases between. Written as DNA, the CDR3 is TGTGCCAGCAGCTTAGCGCGAAGGGGCAATGAGCAGTTCTTC. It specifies CASSLARRGNEQFF.

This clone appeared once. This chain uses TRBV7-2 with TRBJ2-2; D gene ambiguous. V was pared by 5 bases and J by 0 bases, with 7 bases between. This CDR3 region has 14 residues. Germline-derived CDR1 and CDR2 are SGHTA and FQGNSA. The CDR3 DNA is TGTGCCAGCAGCCCGACAACGAACACCGGGGAGCTGTTTTTT. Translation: CASSPTTNTGELFF.

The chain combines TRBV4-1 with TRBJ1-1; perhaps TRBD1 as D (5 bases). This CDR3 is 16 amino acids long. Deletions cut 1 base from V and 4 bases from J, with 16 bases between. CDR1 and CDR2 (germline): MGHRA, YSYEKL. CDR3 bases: TGCGCCAGCAGCCAAGTTAATATGGGACTAACCACTGAAGCTTTCTTT. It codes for CASSQVNMGLTTEAFF.

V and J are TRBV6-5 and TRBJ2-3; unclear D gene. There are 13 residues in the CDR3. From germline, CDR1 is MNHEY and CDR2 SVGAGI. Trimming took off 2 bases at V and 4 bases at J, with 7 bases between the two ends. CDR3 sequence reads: CASSYGFADTQYF. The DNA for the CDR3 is TGTGCCAGCAGTTACGGGTTTGCAGATACGCAGTATTTT.

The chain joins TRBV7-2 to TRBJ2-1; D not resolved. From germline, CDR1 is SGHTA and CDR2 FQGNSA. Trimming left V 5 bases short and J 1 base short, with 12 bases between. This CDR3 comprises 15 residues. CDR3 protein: CASSPDRGSYNEQFF. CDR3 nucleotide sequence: TGTGCCAGCAGCCCCGACCGAGGTTCCTACAATGAGCAGTTCTTC.

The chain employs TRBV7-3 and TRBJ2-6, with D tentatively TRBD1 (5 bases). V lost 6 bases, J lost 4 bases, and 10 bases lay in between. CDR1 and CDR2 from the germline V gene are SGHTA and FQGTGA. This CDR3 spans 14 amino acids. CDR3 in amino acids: CASSTGGGANVLTF. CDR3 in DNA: TGTGCCAGCAGTACAGGTGGAGGGGCCAACGTCCTGACTTTC.

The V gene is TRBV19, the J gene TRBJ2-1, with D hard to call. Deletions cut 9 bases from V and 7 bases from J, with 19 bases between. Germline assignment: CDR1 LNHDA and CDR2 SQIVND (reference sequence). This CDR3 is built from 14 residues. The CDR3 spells CASSWGQSTNEQFF. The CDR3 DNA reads TGTGCCAGCAGCTGGGGTCAAAGTACAAATGAGCAGTTCTTC.

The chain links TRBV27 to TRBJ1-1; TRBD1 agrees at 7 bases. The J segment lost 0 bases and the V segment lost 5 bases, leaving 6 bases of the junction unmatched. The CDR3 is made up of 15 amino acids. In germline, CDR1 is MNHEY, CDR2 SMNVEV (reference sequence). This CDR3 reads CASSVAGTVNTEAFF. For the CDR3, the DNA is TGTGCCAGCAGTGTAGCAGGGACAGTGAACACTGAAGCTTTCTTT.

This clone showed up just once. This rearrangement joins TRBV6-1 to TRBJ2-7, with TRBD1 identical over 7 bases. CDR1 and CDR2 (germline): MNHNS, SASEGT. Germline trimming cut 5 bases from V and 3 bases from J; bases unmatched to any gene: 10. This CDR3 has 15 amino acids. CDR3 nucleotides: TGTGCCAGCAGTAGTCGGACAGGACAAGGCTACGAGCAGTACTTC. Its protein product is CASSSRTGQGYEQYF.

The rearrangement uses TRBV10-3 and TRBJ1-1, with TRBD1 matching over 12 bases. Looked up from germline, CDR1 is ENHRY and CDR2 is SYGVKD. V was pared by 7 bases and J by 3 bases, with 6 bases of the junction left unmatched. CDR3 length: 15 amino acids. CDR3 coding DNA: TGTGCCATCACCGCGGGACAGGGGGCAGACACTGAAGCTTTCTTT. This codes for CAITAGQGADTEAFF.

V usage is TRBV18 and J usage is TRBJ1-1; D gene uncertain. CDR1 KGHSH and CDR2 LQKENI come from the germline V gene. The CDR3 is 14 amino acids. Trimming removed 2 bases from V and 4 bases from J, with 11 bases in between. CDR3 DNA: TGTGCCAGCTCACCAAGGGAAACGGGCACTGAAGCTTTCTTT. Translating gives CASSPRETGTEAFF.